This T cell receptor beta chain derives from a study of brain metastases from non-small cell lung cancer. This clone was observed a single time. This CDR3 comprises 19 residues. The V gene's germline CDR1 is SGDLS and CDR2 YYNGEE. After removal of 0 bases from V and 5 bases from J, the junction contained 16 bases not matched to a gene. TCRdb keeps only in-frame clones here, not all; method: immunoSEQ multiplex PCR. The data hold roughly 1,600 clones, with around 84% observed a single time. What was sequenced was tumor-adjacent normal tissue. V usage is TRBV9 and J usage is TRBJ2-2; 7 bases line up with TRBD2. This clonotype was sampled from a donor over 35 with non-small cell lung cancer. CDR3 bases: TGTGCCAGCAGCGTAGCGGGGGGAGGAAGGACTATTCGAACCGGGGAGCTGTTTTTT. Encoded protein: CASSVAGGGRTIRTGELFF.